This TCR beta chain originates from a study of OX40 agonist ivuxolimab in advanced cancers. Turning to the study itself: Averaging roughly 60 years in age, with a range of about 20 to 90, the cohort was around 87% male.

A note on this clone: What it binds is unknown.

Germline V gene data show CDR1 as SGDLS and CDR2 as YYNGEE. The CDR3 has 19 amino acids. Trimming cost V 1 base and J 5 bases; bases outside gene matches: 12. Study results and limitations: Individuals who were partial responders at 0.1-3.0 mg/kg had clonal expansion that ranked among the lowest. Among the nonresponders, some also had low normalized T-cell clonal expansion. Fewer expanded clones were found on average in CD4+ than in CD8+ T cells.

Clones were sequenced by immunoSEQ multiplex PCR, and TCRdb holds only the in-frame ones, with some missing. The data hold under 30,000 clones, with about 85% observed a single time. This sequence joins TRBV9 and TRBJ2-2; 12 bases align to TRBD2. Sequencing was performed on CD4+ or CD8+ T cells sorted from blood, taken in a trial of the OX40 agonist ivuxolimab. This clonotype was sampled from an adult with an advanced solid tumor such as melanoma, head and neck, liver or kidney cancer. CDR3 in amino acids: CASSVQSSGGAVGTGELFF. CDR3 coding DNA: TGTGCCAGCAGCGTACAATCTAGCGGGGGGGCCGTTGGGACCGGGGAGCTGTTTTTT.